This T cell receptor (beta chain) was profiled in a study of T cells after yellow fever vaccination. Overall study findings and caveats: Only a minor proportion of clonotypes was detected across both CD4 and CD8 compartments.

MiXCR, run by TCRdb on the 5' RACE reads, gives a single entry per CDR3 protein. The top ten hold about 18% of the sample, which has under 700,000 distinct CDR3 sequences, around a sixth seen once. This clonotype appeared a few times. The antigen is not known. V lost 4 bases, J lost 3 bases, and 14 bases lay in between. Germline assignment: CDR1 DFQATT and CDR2 SNEGSKA (reference sequence). The CDR3 loop spans 14 amino acids. V usage is TRBV20-1 and J usage is TRBJ2-3; a possible D gene is TRBD1 (6 bases). This clonotype was obtained from a young man who received the YFV17D yellow fever vaccine. Sequenced here: PBMCs, sampled around 5 days after the first yellow fever vaccination. The CDR3 DNA follows: TGCAGTGCTACCAGACAGGCGCGGACAGATACGCAGTATTTT. Translation: CSATRQARTDTQYF.